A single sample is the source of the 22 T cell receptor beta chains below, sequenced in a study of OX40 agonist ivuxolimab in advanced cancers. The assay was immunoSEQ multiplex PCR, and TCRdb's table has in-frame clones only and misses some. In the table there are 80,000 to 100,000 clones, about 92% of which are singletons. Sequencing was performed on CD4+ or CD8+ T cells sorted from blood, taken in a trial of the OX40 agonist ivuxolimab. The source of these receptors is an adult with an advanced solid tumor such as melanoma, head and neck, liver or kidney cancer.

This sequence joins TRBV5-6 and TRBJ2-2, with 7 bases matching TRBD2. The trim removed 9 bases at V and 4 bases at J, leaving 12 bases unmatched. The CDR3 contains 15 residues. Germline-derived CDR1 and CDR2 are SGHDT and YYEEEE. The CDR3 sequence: CAKPKDGEGTGELFF. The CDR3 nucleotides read TGTGCCAAACCGAAGGACGGGGAGGGCACCGGGGAGCTGTTTTTT.

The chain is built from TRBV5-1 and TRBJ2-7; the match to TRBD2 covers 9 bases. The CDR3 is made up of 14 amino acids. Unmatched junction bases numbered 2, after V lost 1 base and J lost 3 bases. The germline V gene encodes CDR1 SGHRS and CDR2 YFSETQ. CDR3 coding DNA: TGCGCCAGCAGCTTGAGAGCGGGAGGCTACGAGCAGTACTTC. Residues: CASSLRAGGYEQYF.

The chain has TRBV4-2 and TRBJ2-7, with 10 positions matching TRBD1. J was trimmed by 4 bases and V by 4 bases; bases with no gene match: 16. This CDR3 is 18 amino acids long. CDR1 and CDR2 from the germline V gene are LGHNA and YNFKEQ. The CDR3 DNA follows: TGTGCCAGCAGCCTCAAAACGGGACAGGGGACGAATTCTTACGAGCAGTACTTC. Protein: CASSLKTGQGTNSYEQYF.

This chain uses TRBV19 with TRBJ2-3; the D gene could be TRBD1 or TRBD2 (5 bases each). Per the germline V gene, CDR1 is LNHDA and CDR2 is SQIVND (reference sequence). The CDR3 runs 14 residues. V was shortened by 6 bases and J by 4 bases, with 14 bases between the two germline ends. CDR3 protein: CASRAGRAADTQYF. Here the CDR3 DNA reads TGTGCCAGTAGGGCGGGCAGGGCTGCAGATACGCAGTATTTT. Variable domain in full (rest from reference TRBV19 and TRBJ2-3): DGGITQSPKYLFRKEGQNVTLSCEQNLNHDAMYWYRQDPGQGLRLIYYSQIVNDFQKGDIAEGYSVSREKKESFPLTVTSAQKNPTAFYLCASRAGRAADTQYFGPGTRLTVL.

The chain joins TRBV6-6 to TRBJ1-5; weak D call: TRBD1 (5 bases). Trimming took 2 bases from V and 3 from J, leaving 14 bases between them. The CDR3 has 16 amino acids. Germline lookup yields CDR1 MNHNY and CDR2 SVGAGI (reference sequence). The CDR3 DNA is TGTGCCAGCAGTTACCTCGGGGCGCGGGACAATCAGCCCCAGCATTTT. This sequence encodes CASSYLGARDNQPQHF.

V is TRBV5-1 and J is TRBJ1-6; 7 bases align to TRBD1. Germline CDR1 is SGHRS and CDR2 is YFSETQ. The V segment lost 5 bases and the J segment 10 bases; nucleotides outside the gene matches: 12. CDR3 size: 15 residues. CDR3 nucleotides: TGCGCCAGCAGATCGGACAGGCGGAATGAATCACCCCTCCACTTT. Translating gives CASRSDRRNESPLHF.

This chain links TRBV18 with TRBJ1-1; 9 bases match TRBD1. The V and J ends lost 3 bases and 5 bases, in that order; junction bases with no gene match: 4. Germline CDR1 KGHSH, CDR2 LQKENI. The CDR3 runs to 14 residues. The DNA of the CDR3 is TGTGCCAGCTCACCGGGGACAGGGAGGACTGAAGCTTTCTTT. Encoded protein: CASSPGTGRTEAFF.

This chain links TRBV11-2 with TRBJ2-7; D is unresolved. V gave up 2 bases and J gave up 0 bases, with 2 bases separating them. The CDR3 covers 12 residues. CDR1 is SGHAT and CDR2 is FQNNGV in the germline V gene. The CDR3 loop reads CASSLSSYEQYF. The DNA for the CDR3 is TGTGCCAGCAGCTTATCCTCCTACGAGCAGTACTTC.

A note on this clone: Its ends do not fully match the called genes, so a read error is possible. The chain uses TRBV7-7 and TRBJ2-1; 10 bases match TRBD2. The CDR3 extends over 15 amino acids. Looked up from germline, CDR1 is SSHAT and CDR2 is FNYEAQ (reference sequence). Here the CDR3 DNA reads TGTGCTAGCAGCTTTACCCTAGCGGGAGAAGATGAGCAGTTCTTC. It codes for CASSFTLAGEDEQFF.

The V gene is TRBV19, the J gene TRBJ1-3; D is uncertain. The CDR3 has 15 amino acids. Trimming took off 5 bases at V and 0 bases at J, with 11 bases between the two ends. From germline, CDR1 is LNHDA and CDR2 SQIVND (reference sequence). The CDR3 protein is CASSAEGFSGNTIYF. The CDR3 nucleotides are TGTGCCAGTAGTGCCGAGGGTTTCTCTGGAAACACCATATATTTT. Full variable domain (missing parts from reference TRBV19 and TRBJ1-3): DGGITQSPKYLFRKEGQNVTLSCEQNLNHDAMYWYRQDPGQGLRLIYYSQIVNDFQKGDIAEGYSVSREKKESFPLTVTSAQKNPTAFYLCASSAEGFSGNTIYFGEGSWLTVV.

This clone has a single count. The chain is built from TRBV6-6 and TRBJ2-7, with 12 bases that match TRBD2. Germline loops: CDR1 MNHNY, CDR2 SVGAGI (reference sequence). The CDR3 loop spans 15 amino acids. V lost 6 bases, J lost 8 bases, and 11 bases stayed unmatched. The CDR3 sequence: CASSRGLAGTPQQYF. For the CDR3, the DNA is TGTGCCAGCAGCCGCGGACTAGCGGGGACACCTCAGCAGTACTTC.

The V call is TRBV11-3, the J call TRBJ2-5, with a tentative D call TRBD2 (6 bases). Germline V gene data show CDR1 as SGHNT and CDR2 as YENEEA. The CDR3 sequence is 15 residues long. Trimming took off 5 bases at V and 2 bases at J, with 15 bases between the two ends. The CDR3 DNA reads TGTGCCAGCAGCCTGAGTGGGACTCTTCAAGAGACCCAGTACTTC. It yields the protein CASSLSGTLQETQYF.

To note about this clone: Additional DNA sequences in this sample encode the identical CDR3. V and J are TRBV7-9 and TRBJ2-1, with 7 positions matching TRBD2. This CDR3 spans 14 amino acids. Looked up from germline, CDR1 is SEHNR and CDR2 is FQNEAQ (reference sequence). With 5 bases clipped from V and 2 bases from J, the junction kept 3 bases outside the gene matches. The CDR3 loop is CASSGRETYNEQFF. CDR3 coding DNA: TGTGCCAGCAGCGGGCGGGAGACCTACAATGAGCAGTTCTTC.

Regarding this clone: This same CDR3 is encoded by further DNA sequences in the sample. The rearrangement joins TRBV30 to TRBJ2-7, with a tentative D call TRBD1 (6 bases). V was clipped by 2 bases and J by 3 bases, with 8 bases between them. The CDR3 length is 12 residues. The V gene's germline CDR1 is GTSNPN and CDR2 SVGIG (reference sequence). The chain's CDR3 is CAWSTQGYEQYF. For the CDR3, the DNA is TGTGCCTGGAGTACACAGGGCTACGAGCAGTACTTC.

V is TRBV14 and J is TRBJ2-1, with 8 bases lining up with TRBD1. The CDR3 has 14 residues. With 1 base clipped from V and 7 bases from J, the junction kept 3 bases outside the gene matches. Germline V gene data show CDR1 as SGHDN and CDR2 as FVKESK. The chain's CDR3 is CASSQVYRGNEQFF. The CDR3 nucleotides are TGTGCCAGCAGCCAAGTCTACAGGGGGAATGAGCAGTTCTTC.

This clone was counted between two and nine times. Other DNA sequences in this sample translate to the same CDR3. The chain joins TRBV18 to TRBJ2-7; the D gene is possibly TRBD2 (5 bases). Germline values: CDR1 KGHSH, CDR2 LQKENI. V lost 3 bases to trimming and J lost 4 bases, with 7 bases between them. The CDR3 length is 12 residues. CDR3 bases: TGTGCCAGCTCACCCCGCGGGTACGAGCAGTACTTC. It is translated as CASSPRGYEQYF.

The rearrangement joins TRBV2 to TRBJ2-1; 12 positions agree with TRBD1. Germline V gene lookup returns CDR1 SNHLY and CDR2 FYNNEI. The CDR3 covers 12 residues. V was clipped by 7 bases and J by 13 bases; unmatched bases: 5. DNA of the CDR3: TGTGCCAGCATGGGGGACAGGGGGCGACAGTTCTTC. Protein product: CASMGDRGRQFF.

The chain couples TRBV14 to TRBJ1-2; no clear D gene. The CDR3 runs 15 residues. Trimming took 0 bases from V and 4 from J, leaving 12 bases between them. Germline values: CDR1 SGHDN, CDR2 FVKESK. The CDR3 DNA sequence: TGTGCCAGCAGCCAAGATACTCACCGCACCTATGGCTACACCTTC. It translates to CASSQDTHRTYGYTF.

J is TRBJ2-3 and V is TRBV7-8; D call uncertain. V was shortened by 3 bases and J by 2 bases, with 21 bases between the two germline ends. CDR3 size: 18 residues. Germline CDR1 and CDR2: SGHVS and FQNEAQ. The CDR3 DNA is TGTGCCAGCAGCTTCCTGATCCGGGCTCGAAAGCACACAGATACGCAGTATTTT. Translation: CASSFLIRARKHTDTQYF. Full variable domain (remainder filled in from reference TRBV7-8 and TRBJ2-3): GAGVSQSPRYKVAKRGQDVALRCDPISGHVSLFWYQQALGQGPEFLTYFQNEAQLDKSGLPSDRFFAERPEGSVSTLKIQRTQQEDSAVYLCASSFLIRARKHTDTQYFGPGTRLTVL.

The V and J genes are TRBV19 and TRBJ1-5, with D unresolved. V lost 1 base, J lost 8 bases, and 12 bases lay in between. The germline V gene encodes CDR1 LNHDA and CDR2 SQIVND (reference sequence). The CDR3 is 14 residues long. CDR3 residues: CASSIAPDWEPQHF. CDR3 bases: TGTGCCAGTAGTATAGCCCCCGACTGGGAGCCCCAGCATTTT.

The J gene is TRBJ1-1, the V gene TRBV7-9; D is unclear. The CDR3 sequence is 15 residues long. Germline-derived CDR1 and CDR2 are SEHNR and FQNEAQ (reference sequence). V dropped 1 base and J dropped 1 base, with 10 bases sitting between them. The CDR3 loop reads CASSLVYRQNTEAFF. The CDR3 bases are TGTGCCAGCAGCTTAGTGTATAGGCAGAACACTGAAGCTTTCTTT.

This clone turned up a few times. CDR3 coding DNA: TGTGCCAGCAGTTACTCGATTCCAGGGAACACCGGGGAGCTGTTTTTT. This encodes CASSYSIPGNTGELFF. The chain has TRBV6-5 and TRBJ2-2; the D is unclear. The germline V gene encodes CDR1 MNHEY and CDR2 SVGAGI. Trimming left V 0 bases short and J 1 base short, with 9 bases between. The CDR3 has 16 amino acids.